This T cell receptor beta chain is from a study of blood T cell repertoires in COVID-19. Looking at the study overall: Sample material is recorded as cDNA or gDNA derived from T cells, B-cell-depleted T cells, or PBMCs.

The CDR3 runs to 15 residues. Clones were read by immunoSEQ multiplex PCR, and TCRdb kept only the in-frame ones, dropping some. The sample includes under 350,000 clones, approximately 86% seen only once; the top ten take about 1.2%. Sequencing used peripheral blood. The clonotype was recovered from a man aged 65 to 85 with acute or convalescent COVID-19. The V gene is TRBV21-1, the J gene TRBJ1-4; the DNA was not used to check the table's D call, TRBD1. TRBV21-1 is a recognized pseudogene. CDR3 DNA sequence: TGTGCCAGCAGCAAAGAACCAGGGGGTAGTGAAAAACTGTTTTTT. This encodes CASSKEPGGSEKLFF.